One and the same sample provided the 11 T cell receptor beta chains below, sequenced in a study of cytomegalovirus exposure and HLA in healthy donors. The primer mix had 60 Vbeta and 13 Jbeta primers. Some clones are missing from TCRdb's copy, which holds only in-frame ones; the method was immunoSEQ multiplex PCR. This table holds 150,000 or so clones, 60% to 80% found once. Sequencing was done on a sample of PBMCs. These receptors were collected from a man aged 30-40 years in good health and CMV-seropositive.

This clone was seen a few times. The rearrangement joins TRBV5-1 to TRBJ2-7, with 10 nucleotides matching TRBD1. CDR1 SGHRS and CDR2 YFSETQ come from the germline V gene. Losses at the gene ends were 3 bases for V and 4 bases for J; bases not matched to a gene: 7. There are 15 residues in the CDR3. In DNA, the CDR3 is TGCGCCAGCAGCTCAACCGGGACAGGGGCATACGAGCAGTACTTC. Protein: CASSSTGTGAYEQYF.

This clone was picked up a small number of times. The rearrangement uses TRBV7-9 and TRBJ2-5; 10 bases agree with TRBD1. The DNA matches TRBJ2-7 better at its end, which makes the J call doubtful. The CDR3 is 15 amino acids. Germline CDR1 and CDR2: SEHNR and FQNEAQ (reference sequence). CDR3 nucleotide sequence: TGTGCCAGCAGCTTACAGGACAGGGGGTTCTACGAGCAGTACTTC. Protein: CASSLQDRGFYEQYF.

The V call is TRBV19, the J call TRBJ2-7; D is possibly TRBD2 (5 bases). The CDR3 has 11 residues. The V end lost 5 bases, the J end lost 3 bases, and 5 bases lay between the germline ends. The V gene's germline CDR1 is LNHDA and CDR2 SQIVND (reference sequence). DNA for the CDR3: TGTGCCAGTAGTGGGAGCTACGAGCAGTACTTC. Translating gives CASSGSYEQYF.

The gene calls are TRBV28 and TRBJ1-1, with a tentative D call TRBD1 (5 bases). Between the trimmed V and J ends, which lost 4 bases and 1 base, there was a span of 13 bases. Per the germline V gene, CDR1 is MDHEN and CDR2 is SYDVKM. The CDR3 has 15 residues. Here the CDR3 reads CASSSGGDWNTEAFF. CDR3 in DNA: TGTGCCAGCAGTTCTGGGGGGGACTGGAACACTGAAGCTTTCTTT.

The J gene is TRBJ2-2, the V gene TRBV6-5; 8 bases match TRBD1. This CDR3 is 15 amino acids long. Per the germline V gene, CDR1 is MNHEY and CDR2 is SVGAGI. V trimming: 7 bases; J trimming: 1 base; junction bases outside the gene matches: 5. DNA for the CDR3: TGTGCCAGCAAAACCGGGACAGGGAACACCGGGGAGCTGTTTTTT. Encoded protein: CASKTGTGNTGELFF.

This rearrangement joins TRBV5-6 to TRBJ2-7; 7 positions match TRBD1. Trimming took 4 bases from V and 3 from J; bases not matched to a gene: 10. Germline assignment: CDR1 SGHDT and CDR2 YYEEEE. This CDR3 has 15 amino acids. DNA of the CDR3: TGTGCCAGCAGCCCAGGAACAGGGGCCGGCTACGAGCAGTACTTC. Its protein product is CASSPGTGAGYEQYF.

The chain's CDR3 is CASSAGTWGNEQFF. DNA for the CDR3: TGTGCCAGCAGCGCGGGGACTTGGGGCAATGAGCAGTTCTTC. The gene calls are TRBV7-2 and TRBJ2-1; D is perhaps TRBD2 (6 bases). The CDR3 consists of 14 residues. Germline CDR1 and CDR2: SGHTA and FQGNSA. Trimming shortened V by 5 bases and J by 6 bases, and 14 bases separated the two germline ends.

V is TRBV7-3 and J is TRBJ2-5, with 13 bases matching TRBD2. Looked up from germline, CDR1 is SGHTA and CDR2 is FQGTGA. The CDR3 covers 16 residues. The J segment lost 4 bases and the V segment lost 5 bases, leaving 7 bases of the junction unmatched. CDR3 nucleotides: TGTGCCAGCAGCCCCCGACTAGCGGGAGGTCTAGAGACCCAGTACTTC. Its translation: CASSPRLAGGLETQYF.

J is TRBJ2-6 and V is TRBV19; TRBD2 agrees at 10 bases. CDR1 and CDR2 from the germline V gene are LNHDA and SQIVND (reference sequence). The CDR3 spans 18 residues. Trimming removed 5 bases from V and 0 bases from J; junction bases left unmatched: 7. The CDR3: CASSLTSGMVSGANVLTF. The CDR3 DNA reads as TGTGCCAGTAGTCTCACTAGCGGGATGGTCTCTGGGGCCAACGTCCTGACTTTC.

The V gene is TRBV5-4, the J gene TRBJ2-5, with TRBD1 matching over 10 bases. The DNA end lines up better with TRBJ2-7; the J call may be wrong. Germline V CDR1 and CDR2: SGHNT, YYREEE (reference sequence). The CDR3 runs to 14 residues. CDR3 bases: TGTGCCAGCAGCTGGGACAGGGGATCCTACGAGCAGTACTTC. The encoded protein is CASSWDRGSYEQYF.

The V and J genes are TRBV29-1 and TRBJ1-2; the D gene is possibly TRBD1 (6 bases). The germline V and J ends were trimmed by 5 bases and 4 bases, with 14 bases remaining between them. This CDR3 has 13 amino acids. Looked up from germline, CDR1 is SQVTM and CDR2 is ANQGSEA. CDR3 bases: TGCAGCGTTACGGGGGGGGCGGTCTATGGCTACACCTTC. This sequence encodes CSVTGGAVYGYTF.